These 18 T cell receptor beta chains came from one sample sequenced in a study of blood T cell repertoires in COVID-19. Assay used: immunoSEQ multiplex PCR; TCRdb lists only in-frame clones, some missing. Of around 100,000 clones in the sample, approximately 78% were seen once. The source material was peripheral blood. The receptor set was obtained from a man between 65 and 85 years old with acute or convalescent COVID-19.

This CDR3 is CASSEGTYGYTF. DNA of the CDR3: TGTGCCAGCTCAGAGGGAACGTATGGCTACACCTTC. The chain employs TRBV18 and TRBJ1-2, with D unclear. Germline CDR1 and CDR2: KGHSH and LQKENI. Trimming pared 5 bases from V and 5 bases from J, leaving 9 bases between. The CDR3 consists of 12 residues.

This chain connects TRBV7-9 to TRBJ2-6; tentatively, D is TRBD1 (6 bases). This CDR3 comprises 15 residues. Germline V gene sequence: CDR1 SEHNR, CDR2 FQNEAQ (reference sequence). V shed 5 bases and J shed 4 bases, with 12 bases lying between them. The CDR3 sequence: CASSPTGRGANVLTF. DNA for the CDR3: TGTGCCAGCAGCCCCACAGGGCGAGGGGCCAACGTCCTGACTTTC.

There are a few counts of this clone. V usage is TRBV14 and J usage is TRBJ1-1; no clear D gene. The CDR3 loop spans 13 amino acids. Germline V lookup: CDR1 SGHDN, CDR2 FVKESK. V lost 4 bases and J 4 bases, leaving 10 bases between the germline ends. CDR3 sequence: CASSLSAGTEAFF. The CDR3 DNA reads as TGTGCCAGCAGCCTCTCCGCGGGCACTGAAGCTTTCTTT. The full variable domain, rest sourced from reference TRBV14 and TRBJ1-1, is EAGVTQFPSHSVIEKGQTVTLRCDPISGHDNLYWYRRVMGKEIKFLLHFVKESKQDESGMPNNRFLAERTGGTYSTLKVQPAELEDSGVYFCASSLSAGTEAFFGQGTRLTVV.

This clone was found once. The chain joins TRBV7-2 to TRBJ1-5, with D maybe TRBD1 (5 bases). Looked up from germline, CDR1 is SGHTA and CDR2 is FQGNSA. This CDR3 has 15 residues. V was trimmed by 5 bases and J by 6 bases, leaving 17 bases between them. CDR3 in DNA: TGTGCCAGCAGCCCCCAGGGCCCCGGTGGTCAGCCCCAGCATTTT. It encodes CASSPQGPGGQPQHF. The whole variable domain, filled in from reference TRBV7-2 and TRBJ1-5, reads GAGVSQSPSNKVTEKGKDVELRCDPISGHTALYWYRQSLGQGLEFLIYFQGNSAPDKSGLPSDRFSAERTGGSVSTLTIQRTQQEDSAVYLCASSPQGPGGQPQHFGDGTRLSIL.

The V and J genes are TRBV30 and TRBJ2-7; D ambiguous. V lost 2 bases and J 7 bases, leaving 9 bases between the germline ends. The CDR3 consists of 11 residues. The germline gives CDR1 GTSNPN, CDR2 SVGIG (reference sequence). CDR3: CAWSFLREQYF. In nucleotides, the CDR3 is TGTGCCTGGAGTTTCCTCCGGGAGCAGTACTTC.

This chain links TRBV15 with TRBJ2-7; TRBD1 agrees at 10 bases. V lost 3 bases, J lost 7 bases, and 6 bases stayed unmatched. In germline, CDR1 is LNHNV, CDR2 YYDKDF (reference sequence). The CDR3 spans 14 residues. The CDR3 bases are TGTGCCACCAGCAGGAGGGACAGGGGACGGGAGCAGTACTTC. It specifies CATSRRDRGREQYF.

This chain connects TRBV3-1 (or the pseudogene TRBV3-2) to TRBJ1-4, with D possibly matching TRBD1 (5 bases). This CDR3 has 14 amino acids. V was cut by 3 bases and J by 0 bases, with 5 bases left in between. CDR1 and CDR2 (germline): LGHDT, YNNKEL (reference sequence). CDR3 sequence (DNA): TGTGCCAGCAGCCACAGGGCAACTAATGAAAAACTGTTTTTT. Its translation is CASSHRATNEKLFF.

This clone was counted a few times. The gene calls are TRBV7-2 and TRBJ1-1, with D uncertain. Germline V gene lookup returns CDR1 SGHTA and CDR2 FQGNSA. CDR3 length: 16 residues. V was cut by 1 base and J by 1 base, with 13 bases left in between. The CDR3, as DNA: TGTGCCAGCAGCTTAGAGGTTCGGAGGGCGAACACTGAAGCTTTCTTT. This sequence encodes CASSLEVRRANTEAFF. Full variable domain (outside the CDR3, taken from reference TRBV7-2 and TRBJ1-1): GAGVSQSPSNKVTEKGKDVELRCDPISGHTALYWYRQSLGQGLEFLIYFQGNSAPDKSGLPSDRFSAERTGGSVSTLTIQRTQQEDSAVYLCASSLEVRRANTEAFFGQGTRLTVV.

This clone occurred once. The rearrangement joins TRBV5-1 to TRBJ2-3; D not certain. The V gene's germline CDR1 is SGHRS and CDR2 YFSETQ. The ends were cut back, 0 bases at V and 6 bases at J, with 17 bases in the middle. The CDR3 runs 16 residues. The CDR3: CASSLGLVAGLDTQYF. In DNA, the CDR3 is TGCGCCAGCAGCTTGGGTCTTGTCGCCGGTCTGGATACGCAGTATTTT.

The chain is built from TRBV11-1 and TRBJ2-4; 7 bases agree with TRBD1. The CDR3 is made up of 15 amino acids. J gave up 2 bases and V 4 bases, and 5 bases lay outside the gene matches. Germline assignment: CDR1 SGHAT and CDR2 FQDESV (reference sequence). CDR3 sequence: CASSSRGSTKNIQYF. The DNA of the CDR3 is TGTGCCAGCAGCTCCAGGGGGAGCACCAAAAACATTCAGTACTTC.

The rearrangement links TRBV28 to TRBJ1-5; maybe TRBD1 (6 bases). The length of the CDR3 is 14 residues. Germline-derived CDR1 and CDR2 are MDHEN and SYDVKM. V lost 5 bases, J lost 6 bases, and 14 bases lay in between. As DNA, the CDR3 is TGTGCCAGCAGTCTTACTCAGGGGTTTCAGCCCCAGCATTTT. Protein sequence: CASSLTQGFQPQHF. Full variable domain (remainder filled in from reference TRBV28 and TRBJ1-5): DVKVTQSSRYLVKRTGEKVFLECVQDMDHENMFWYRQDPGLGLRLIYFSYDVKMKEKGDIPEGYSVSREKKERFSLILESASTNQTSMYLCASSLTQGFQPQHFGDGTRLSIL.

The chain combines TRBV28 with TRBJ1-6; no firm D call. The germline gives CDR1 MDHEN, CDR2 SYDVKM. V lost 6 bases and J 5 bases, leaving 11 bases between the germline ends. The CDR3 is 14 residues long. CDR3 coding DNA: TGTGCCAGCAGCCTCAGACACGATAATTCACCCCTCCACTTT. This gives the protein CASSLRHDNSPLHF. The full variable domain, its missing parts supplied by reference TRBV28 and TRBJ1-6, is DVKVTQSSRYLVKRTGEKVFLECVQDMDHENMFWYRQDPGLGLRLIYFSYDVKMKEKGDIPEGYSVSREKKERFSLILESASTNQTSMYLCASSLRHDNSPLHFGNGTRLTVT.

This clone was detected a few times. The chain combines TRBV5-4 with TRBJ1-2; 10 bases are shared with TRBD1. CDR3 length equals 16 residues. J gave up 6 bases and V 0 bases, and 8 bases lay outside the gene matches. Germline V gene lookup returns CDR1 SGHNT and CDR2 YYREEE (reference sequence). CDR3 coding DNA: TGTGCCAGCAGCTTGGCCCCGGGACAGGGGAGCCATGGCTACACCTTC. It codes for CASSLAPGQGSHGYTF.

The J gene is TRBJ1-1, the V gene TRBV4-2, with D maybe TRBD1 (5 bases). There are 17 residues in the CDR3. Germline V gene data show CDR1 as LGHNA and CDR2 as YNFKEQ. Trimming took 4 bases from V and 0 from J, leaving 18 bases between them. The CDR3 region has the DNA TGTGCCAGCAGCCCTCTCGGGACGGGGGGAATGAACACTGAAGCTTTCTTT. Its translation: CASSPLGTGGMNTEAFF.

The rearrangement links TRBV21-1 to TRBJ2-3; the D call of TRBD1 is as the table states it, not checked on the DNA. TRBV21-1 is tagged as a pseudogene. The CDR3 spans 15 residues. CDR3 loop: CASSPGTAFGDTQYF. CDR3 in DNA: TGTGCCAGCAGCCCCGGGACAGCGTTTGGAGATACGCAGTATTTT.

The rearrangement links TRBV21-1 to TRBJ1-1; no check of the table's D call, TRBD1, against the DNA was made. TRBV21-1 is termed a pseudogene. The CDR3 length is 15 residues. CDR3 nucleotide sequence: TGTGCCAGCAGGTGGAGAAACAGGGACCCCACTGAAGCTTTCTTT. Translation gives CASRWRNRDPTEAFF.

CDR3 sequence reads: CASSPTPTGELFF. In nucleotides, the CDR3 is TGTGCCAGCAGCCCGACTCCCACCGGGGAGCTGTTTTTT. The V and J genes are TRBV7-3 and TRBJ2-2; D remains ambiguous. CDR1 is SGHTA and CDR2 is FQGTGA in the germline V gene. Trimming took 5 bases from V and 4 from J, leaving 8 bases between them. There are 13 residues in the CDR3.

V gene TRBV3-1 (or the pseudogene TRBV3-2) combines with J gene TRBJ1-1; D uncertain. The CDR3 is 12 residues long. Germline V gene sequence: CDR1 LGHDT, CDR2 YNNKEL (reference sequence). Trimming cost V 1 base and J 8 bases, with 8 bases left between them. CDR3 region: CASSQAYQEAFF. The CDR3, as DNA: TGTGCCAGCAGCCAAGCTTATCAGGAAGCTTTCTTT.